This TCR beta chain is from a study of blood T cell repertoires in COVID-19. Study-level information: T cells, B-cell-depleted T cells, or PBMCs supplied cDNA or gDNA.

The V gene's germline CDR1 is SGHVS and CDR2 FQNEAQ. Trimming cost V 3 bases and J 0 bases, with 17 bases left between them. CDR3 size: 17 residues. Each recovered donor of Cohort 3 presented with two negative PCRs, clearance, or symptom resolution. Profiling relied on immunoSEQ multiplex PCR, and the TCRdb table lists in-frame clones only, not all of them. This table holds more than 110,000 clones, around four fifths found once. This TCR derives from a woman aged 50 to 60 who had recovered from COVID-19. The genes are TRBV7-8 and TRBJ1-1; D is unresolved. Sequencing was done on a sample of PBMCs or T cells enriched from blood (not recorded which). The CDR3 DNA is TGTGCCAGCAGCTTTGTTGCAGTCAGTGCAATGAACACTGAAGCTTTCTTT. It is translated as CASSFVAVSAMNTEAFF.